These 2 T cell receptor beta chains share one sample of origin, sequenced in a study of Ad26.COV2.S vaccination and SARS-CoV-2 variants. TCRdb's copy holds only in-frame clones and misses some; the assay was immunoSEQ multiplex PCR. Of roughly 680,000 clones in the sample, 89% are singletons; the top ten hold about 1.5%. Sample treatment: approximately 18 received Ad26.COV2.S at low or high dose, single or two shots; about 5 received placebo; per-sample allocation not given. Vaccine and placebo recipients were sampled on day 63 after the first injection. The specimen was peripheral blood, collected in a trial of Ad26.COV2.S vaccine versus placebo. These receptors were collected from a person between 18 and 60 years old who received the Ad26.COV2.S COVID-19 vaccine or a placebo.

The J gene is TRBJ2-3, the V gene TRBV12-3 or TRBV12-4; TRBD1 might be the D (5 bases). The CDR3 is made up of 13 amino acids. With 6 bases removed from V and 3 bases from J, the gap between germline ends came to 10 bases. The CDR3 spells CASRGVNTDTQYF. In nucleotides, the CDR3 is TGTGCCAGCAGAGGGGTAAATACAGATACGCAGTATTTT.

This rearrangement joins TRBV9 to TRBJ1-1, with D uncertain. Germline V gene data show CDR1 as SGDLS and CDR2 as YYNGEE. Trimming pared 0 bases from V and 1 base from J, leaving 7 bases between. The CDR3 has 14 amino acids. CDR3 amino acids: CASSVATSNTEAFF. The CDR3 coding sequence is TGTGCCAGCAGCGTAGCTACGTCGAACACTGAAGCTTTCTTT.